These 18 T cell receptor beta chains originate from one sample sequenced in a study of OX40 agonist ivuxolimab in advanced cancers. Sequencing was performed with immunoSEQ multiplex PCR; in TCRdb, only in-frame clones are kept and a portion is missing. The sample records some 45,000 clones, around 80% being singletons. The starting material was CD4+ or CD8+ T cells sorted from blood, obtained in a trial of the OX40 agonist ivuxolimab. The origin of the receptors is an adult with an advanced solid tumor such as melanoma, head and neck, liver or kidney cancer.

The chain couples TRBV28 to TRBJ1-2; D is perhaps TRBD1 (6 bases). V shed 6 bases and J shed 7 bases, with 18 bases lying between them. The CDR3 consists of 14 residues. Looked up from germline, CDR1 is MDHEN and CDR2 is SYDVKM. The CDR3 region is CASSPHGQYPGYTF. The CDR3 DNA is TGTGCCAGCAGCCCTCATGGACAGTACCCTGGCTACACCTTC.

The chain joins TRBV6-5 to TRBJ2-7, with 9 bases that match TRBD2. Looked up from germline, CDR1 is MNHEY and CDR2 is SVGAGI. The CDR3 has 14 amino acids. Trimming cost V 2 bases and J 2 bases; bases outside gene matches: 1. The CDR3 sequence is CASSYSGGPYEQYF. In nucleotides, the CDR3 is TGTGCCAGCAGTTACAGCGGGGGGCCCTACGAGCAGTACTTC.

The chain couples TRBV5-1 to TRBJ2-2; a weak D match, TRBD2 (6 bases). With 0 bases removed from V and 4 bases from J, the gap between germline ends came to 16 bases. CDR3 length: 17 amino acids. CDR1 and CDR2 from the germline V gene are SGHRS and YFSETQ. This CDR3 reads CASSLGSRAGGTGELFF. CDR3 DNA: TGCGCCAGCAGCTTGGGATCCCGGGCCGGGGGCACCGGGGAGCTGTTTTTT.

The CDR3 DNA follows: TGTGCCAGTAGTATCGAGGCGGGACTCCCCAAAAACATTCAGTACTTC. The encoded protein is CASSIEAGLPKNIQYF. This rearrangement joins TRBV19 to TRBJ2-4; tentative D call: TRBD2 (6 bases). V lost 3 bases to trimming and J lost 2 bases, with 14 bases between them. Germline CDR1 and CDR2: LNHDA and SQIVND (reference sequence). The CDR3 extends over 16 amino acids.

This chain connects TRBV6-1 to TRBJ1-5; 8 bases align to TRBD1. This CDR3 comprises 15 residues. V dropped 1 base and J dropped 11; count of bases not matched to a gene: 10. Germline CDR1 MNHNS, CDR2 SASEGT. The CDR3 region has the DNA TGTGCCAGCAGTGAAGGGACAGGGTGGTTCATGGCCCAGCATTTT. Translated, it gives CASSEGTGWFMAQHF.

The sample holds a few counts of this clone. The chain employs TRBV7-6 and TRBJ2-7; D is perhaps TRBD2 (5 bases). The V and J ends lost 5 bases and 0 bases respectively, with 20 bases between them. Germline CDR1 SGHVS, CDR2 FNYEAQ. The CDR3 length is 17 residues. The CDR3 loop reads CASSKGVRSQPSYEQYF. CDR3 nucleotide sequence: TGTGCCAGCAGCAAGGGAGTCAGGTCCCAACCCTCCTACGAGCAGTACTTC.

The CDR3 bases are TGTGCCAGTTGTACGAGAACTAATGAAAAACTGTTTTTT. Encoded protein: CASCTRTNEKLFF. The chain carries TRBV19 and TRBJ1-4; no clear D gene. CDR3 length: 13 residues. Trimming left V 8 bases short and J 1 base short, with 8 bases between. CDR1 is LNHDA and CDR2 is SQIVND in the germline V gene (reference sequence).

J is TRBJ1-1 and V is TRBV7-9; D gene uncertain. The V end lost 2 bases, the J end lost 7 bases, and 23 bases lay between the germline ends. CDR3 size: 17 residues. Germline V gene lookup returns CDR1 SEHNR and CDR2 FQNEAQ (reference sequence). This CDR3 is CASSLQPPGRRPNEAFF. DNA of the CDR3: TGTGCCAGCAGCTTACAACCCCCAGGACGGCGGCCGAATGAAGCTTTCTTT.

This clone was seen a handful of times. The rearrangement joins TRBV6-1 to TRBJ1-1; D uncertain. Per germline, CDR1 MNHNS and CDR2 SASEGT. There are 12 residues in the CDR3. With 6 bases removed from V and 3 bases from J, the gap between germline ends came to 8 bases. The DNA for the CDR3 is TGTGCCAGCAGACCCCAGTACACTGAAGCTTTCTTT. Its translation is CASRPQYTEAFF.

The V gene is TRBV28, the J gene TRBJ1-1; weak D call: TRBD1 (6 bases). The CDR3 runs to 16 residues. Germline V gene lookup returns CDR1 MDHEN and CDR2 SYDVKM. V was pared by 7 bases and J by 3 bases, with 21 bases between. The CDR3 DNA reads as TGTGCCAGCACCCTCGGGGGGGGCGGGCCGGACACTGAAGCTTTCTTT. This translates into CASTLGGGGPDTEAFF.

The rearrangement uses TRBV5-1 and TRBJ1-4, with D possibly TRBD1 on 5 matching bases. V shed 0 bases and J shed 8 bases, with 17 bases lying between them. This CDR3 is 16 amino acids long. Germline values: CDR1 SGHRS, CDR2 YFSETQ. The CDR3 protein is CASSLAPGGRGEKLFF. The CDR3 DNA reads as TGCGCCAGCAGCTTGGCCCCGGGGGGTCGAGGCGAAAAACTGTTTTTT.

This rearrangement joins TRBV11-1 to TRBJ1-2; the D is unclear. The germline V gene encodes CDR1 SGHAT and CDR2 FQDESV (reference sequence). The CDR3 covers 12 residues. Trimming removed 6 bases from V and 4 bases from J, with 9 bases in between. CDR3 sequence reads: CASRGYFYGYTF. In DNA, the CDR3 is TGTGCCAGCAGAGGATACTTCTATGGCTACACCTTC.

J is TRBJ1-4 and V is TRBV6-1, with D uncertain. This CDR3 comprises 14 residues. Germline CDR1 is MNHNS and CDR2 is SASEGT. The V and J ends lost 4 bases and 10 bases respectively, with 16 bases between them. CDR3 sequence: CASSGRSLLGKLFF. For the CDR3, the DNA is TGTGCCAGCAGTGGTCGGTCACTCCTTGGAAAACTGTTTTTT.

The gene calls are TRBV27 and TRBJ1-2, with 9 nucleotides matching TRBD1. The CDR3 consists of 14 residues. Germline lookup yields CDR1 MNHEY and CDR2 SMNVEV (reference sequence). The V and J ends lost 9 bases and 5 bases, in that order; junction bases with no gene match: 10. The CDR3 nucleotides are TGTGCCAGATTACCGGGACAGGGTCGGTATGGCTACACCTTC. It translates to CARLPGQGRYGYTF.

J is TRBJ1-5 and V is TRBV5-5; TRBD1 is a possible D gene (5 bases). Germline V CDR1 and CDR2: SGHKS, YYEKEE (reference sequence). Trimming removed 0 bases at V and 6 bases at J, with 16 bases between. The CDR3 length is 16 residues. DNA for the CDR3: TGTGCCAGCAGCTTGGGCGCCCCGGGGCTTAGTCAGCCCCAGCATTTT. Protein product: CASSLGAPGLSQPQHF.

J is TRBJ2-1 and V is TRBV5-1; no clear D. The V and J ends lost 0 bases and 5 bases respectively, with 9 bases between them. The germline V gene has CDR1 SGHRS and CDR2 YFSETQ. This CDR3 is built from 14 residues. The CDR3 region is CASSLARNNNEQFF. CDR3 nucleotide sequence: TGCGCCAGCAGCTTGGCGCGGAACAACAATGAGCAGTTCTTC. The full variable domain, completed using reference TRBV5-1 and TRBJ2-1, is KAGVTQTPRYLIKTRGQQVTLSCSPISGHRSVSWYQQTPGQGLQFLFEYFSETQRNKGNFPGRFSGRQFSNSRSEMNVSTLELGDSALYLCASSLARNNNEQFFGPGTRLTVL.

The rearrangement uses TRBV7-6 and TRBJ2-3; D might be TRBD2 (5 bases). Germline CDR1 and CDR2: SGHVS and FNYEAQ. This CDR3 contains 14 residues. The V and J ends lost 4 bases and 0 bases respectively, with 8 bases between them. CDR3 coding DNA: TGTGCCAGCAGCTCAAGCGGTAGCACAGATACGCAGTATTTT. As protein: CASSSSGSTDTQYF.

J is TRBJ1-4 and V is TRBV30; 10 bases line up with TRBD1. Trimming removed 0 bases from V and 2 bases from J; junction bases left unmatched: 6. This CDR3 has 17 amino acids. Looked up from germline, CDR1 is GTSNPN and CDR2 is SVGIG (reference sequence). CDR3 sequence reads: CAWSVGTGASTNEKLFF. The CDR3 DNA follows: TGTGCCTGGAGTGTTGGGACAGGGGCGTCTACTAATGAAAAACTGTTTTTT. Together with reference TRBV30 and TRBJ1-4, the CDR3 gives the full variable domain: SQTIHQWPATLVQPVGSPLSLECTVEGTSNPNLYWYRQAAGRGLQLLFYSVGIGQISSEVPQNLSASRPQDRQFILSSKKLLLSDSGFYLCAWSVGTGASTNEKLFFGSGTQLSVL.